This entry lists 30 T cell receptor beta chains sequenced from one sample in a study of blood T cell repertoires in COVID-19. Here immunoSEQ multiplex PCR was the method, and the copy in TCRdb shows in-frame clones only, minus some. The sample lists a few hundred thousand clones, 85% occurring once. The sequencing input was peripheral blood. The receptors were gathered from a woman aged 18-29 years with acute or convalescent COVID-19.

The J gene is TRBJ2-1, the V gene TRBV27; 8 nucleotides align to TRBD1. The V and J ends lost 6 bases and 7 bases, in that order; junction bases with no gene match: 14. The CDR3 spans 16 residues. Germline-derived CDR1 and CDR2 are MNHEY and SMNVEV (reference sequence). The CDR3 region is CASSPRSLDRANEQFF. Here the CDR3 DNA reads TGTGCCAGCAGCCCTAGATCCCTGGACAGGGCGAATGAGCAGTTCTTC.

The chain employs TRBV12-3 or TRBV12-4 and TRBJ1-2; maybe TRBD1 (5 bases). This CDR3 is built from 13 residues. V dropped 1 base and J dropped 5 bases, with 8 bases sitting between them. The CDR3 region has the DNA TGTGCCAGCAGTTTAGGACAGAGTTATGGCTACACCTTC. Protein product: CASSLGQSYGYTF.

The chain uses TRBV24-1 and TRBJ1-5; 10 bases are a match to TRBD1. The length of the CDR3 is 16 residues. V shed 3 bases and J 5 bases; nucleotides not matched to a gene: 6. The germline gives CDR1 KGHDR, CDR2 SFDVKD. The CDR3 DNA reads TGTGCCACCAGTGATCAGGGACAGGGGTTTGATCAGCCCCAGCATTTT. As protein: CATSDQGQGFDQPQHF.

This chain links TRBV7-9 with TRBJ2-3; 8 bases line up with TRBD1. The CDR3 runs to 15 residues. V dropped 6 bases and J dropped 6; count of bases not matched to a gene: 11. Germline V lookup: CDR1 SEHNR, CDR2 FQNEAQ (reference sequence). CDR3 bases: TGTGCCAGCAGTCGGGGACAGGACGGGAAGGATACGCAGTATTTT. Translating it yields CASSRGQDGKDTQYF. Drawing the rest from reference TRBV7-9 and TRBJ2-3, the complete variable domain is DTGVSQNPRHKITKRGQNVTFRCDPISEHNRLYWYRQTLGQGPEFLTYFQNEAQLEKSRLLSDRFSAERPKGSFSTLEIQRTEQGDSAMYLCASSRGQDGKDTQYFGPGTRLTVL.

V usage is TRBV11-2 and J usage is TRBJ2-1; D unclear. This CDR3 region has 15 residues. V was cut by 5 bases and J by 5 bases, with 16 bases left in between. Germline values: CDR1 SGHAT, CDR2 FQNNGV. CDR3 region: CASSPILKPNNEQFF. The CDR3 DNA reads TGTGCCAGCAGCCCGATACTAAAACCGAACAATGAGCAGTTCTTC.

The chain carries TRBV25-1 and TRBJ1-1; TRBD1 matches 9 bases. Germline lookup yields CDR1 MGHDK and CDR2 SYGVNS. The V and J ends lost 7 bases and 0 bases, in that order; junction bases with no gene match: 3. The CDR3 consists of 14 residues. This CDR3 reads CASTRQGVNTEAFF. CDR3 sequence (DNA): TGTGCCAGCACACGACAGGGGGTGAACACTGAAGCTTTCTTT.

The sample holds one count of this clone. The J gene is TRBJ1-2, the V gene TRBV6-6, with D possibly TRBD1 on 5 matching bases. Trimming left V 6 bases short and J 5 bases short, with 10 bases between. This CDR3 contains 12 residues. Looked up from germline, CDR1 is MNHNY and CDR2 is SVGAGI (reference sequence). Written as DNA, the CDR3 is TGTGCCAGCAGCCAACAGGAGTATGGCTACACCTTC. It encodes CASSQQEYGYTF.

This clone has only a few counts. V usage is TRBV10-3 and J usage is TRBJ2-7; 8 nucleotides line up with TRBD1. The germline CDR1 and CDR2 sequences are ENHRY and SYGVKD. J was trimmed by 7 bases and V by 10 bases; bases with no gene match: 6. The CDR3 contains 11 residues. CDR3 in amino acids: CARTGTGEQYF. In DNA form, the CDR3 reads TGTGCCAGGACAGGGACGGGAGAGCAGTACTTC.

The chain employs TRBV5-6 and TRBJ2-7, with D unresolved. The CDR3 is made up of 13 amino acids. V lost 1 base and J lost 2, with 7 bases in between. Germline V gives CDR1 SGHDT, CDR2 YYEEEE. The CDR3 DNA follows: TGTGCCAGCAGCTTGACAGTCACCTACGAGCAGTACTTC. Translation gives CASSLTVTYEQYF.

This chain joins TRBV9 and TRBJ1-2; TRBD1 might be the D (6 bases). The germline V and J ends were trimmed by 4 bases and 1 base, with 17 bases remaining between them. The CDR3 is made up of 16 amino acids. Germline V gene data show CDR1 as SGDLS and CDR2 as YYNGEE. DNA for the CDR3: TGTGCCAGCAGCTCCCGACAGGTGGGATTTAACTATGGCTACACCTTC. Its translation is CASSSRQVGFNYGYTF.

This clone was seen more than once but under ten times. The CDR3: CATRPGRGNTEAFF. The DNA for the CDR3 is TGTGCCACCAGGCCGGGGAGGGGGAACACTGAAGCTTTCTTT. This chain uses TRBV24-1 with TRBJ1-1; possible D gene TRBD1, 5 bases. Germline V gene lookup returns CDR1 KGHDR and CDR2 SFDVKD. This CDR3 contains 14 residues. The V end lost 7 bases, the J end lost 1 base, and 12 bases lay between the germline ends.

The CDR3 spells CASSQGLRGYGYTF. DNA for the CDR3: TGTGCCAGCAGCCAGGGGCTCAGGGGCTATGGCTACACCTTC. This rearrangement joins TRBV7-9 to TRBJ1-2; a weak D match, TRBD1 (6 bases). The length of the CDR3 is 14 residues. Germline loops: CDR1 SEHNR, CDR2 FQNEAQ (reference sequence). V was clipped by 5 bases and J by 4 bases, with 14 bases between them.

This chain uses TRBV29-1 with TRBJ1-1; 7 nucleotides agree with TRBD1. The CDR3 is 14 amino acids. Germline assignment: CDR1 SQVTM and CDR2 ANQGSEA. V lost 7 bases, J lost 0 bases, and 8 bases stayed unmatched. The CDR3 sequence is CSDTQTGMNTEAFF. CDR3 DNA sequence: TGCAGCGACACGCAGACAGGGATGAACACTGAAGCTTTCTTT.

The chain carries TRBV19 and TRBJ2-3; the D gene is possibly TRBD2 (5 bases). From germline, CDR1 is LNHDA and CDR2 SQIVND (reference sequence). The CDR3 consists of 16 residues. With 4 bases removed from V and 5 bases from J, the gap between germline ends came to 19 bases. The CDR3 is CASSKPPGTTIDTQYF. As DNA, the CDR3 is TGTGCCAGTAGTAAGCCCCCGGGAACTACGATAGATACGCAGTATTTT.

J is TRBJ1-1 and V is TRBV13; maybe TRBD1 (5 bases). The CDR3 has 15 amino acids. Germline V lookup: CDR1 PRHDT, CDR2 FYEKMQ (reference sequence). Between the trimmed V and J ends, which lost 1 base and 5 bases, there was a span of 14 bases. Here the CDR3 reads CASSLVKGGETEAFF. CDR3 coding DNA: TGTGCCAGCAGCTTAGTGAAGGGAGGGGAAACTGAAGCTTTCTTT.

V and J are TRBV6-5 and TRBJ2-1, with 9 bases aligning to TRBD1. V shed 6 bases, J shed 3 bases, and the junction held 3 bases outside the gene matches. Germline V gene data show CDR1 as MNHEY and CDR2 as SVGAGI. The CDR3 has 14 amino acids. Here the CDR3 reads CASRWGQGYNEQFF. The CDR3 DNA is TGTGCCAGCAGGTGGGGACAGGGCTACAATGAGCAGTTCTTC.

This chain links TRBV5-6 with TRBJ1-2, with 8 bases fitting TRBD1. Germline CDR1 SGHDT, CDR2 YYEEEE. CDR3 length equals 14 residues. The V and J ends lost 0 bases and 6 bases, in that order; junction bases with no gene match: 4. In nucleotides, the CDR3 is TGTGCCAGCAGCTTGGTACAGGGGGATGATGGCTACACCTTC. It encodes CASSLVQGDDGYTF. Together with reference TRBV5-6 and TRBJ1-2, the CDR3 gives the full variable domain: DAGVTQSPTHLIKTRGQQVTLRCSPKSGHDTVSWYQQALGQGPQFIFQYYEEEERQRGNFPDRFSGHQFPNYSSELNVNALLLGDSALYLCASSLVQGDDGYTFGSGTRLTVV.

The rearrangement joins TRBV9 to TRBJ1-2, with 7 bases lining up with TRBD1. The germline V gene has CDR1 SGDLS and CDR2 YYNGEE. This CDR3 spans 14 amino acids. V was clipped by 3 bases and J by 4 bases; unmatched bases: 6. CDR3: CASSGYGTVYGYTF. CDR3 nucleotides: TGTGCCAGCAGCGGATACGGGACAGTCTATGGCTACACCTTC.

The rearrangement joins TRBV30 to TRBJ1-4, with 11 bases that match TRBD1. The germline gives CDR1 GTSNPN, CDR2 SVGIG (reference sequence). CDR3 length: 14 residues. Trimming took 5 bases from V and 6 from J; bases not matched to a gene: 5. CDR3 nucleotides: TGTGCCTGGGACGGACAGGGGGCCTATGAAAAACTGTTTTTT. It codes for CAWDGQGAYEKLFF. The variable domain in full, completed from reference TRBV30 and TRBJ1-4, reads SQTIHQWPATLVQPVGSPLSLECTVEGTSNPNLYWYRQAAGRGLQLLFYSVGIGQISSEVPQNLSASRPQDRQFILSSKKLLLSDSGFYLCAWDGQGAYEKLFFGSGTQLSVL.

The chain employs TRBV5-1 and TRBJ1-1; D possibly corresponds to TRBD1 (6 bases). Germline CDR1 SGHRS, CDR2 YFSETQ. V lost 0 bases to trimming and J lost 6 bases, with 9 bases between them. The CDR3 is 13 residues long. This chain's CDR3 is CASSLENRAEAFF. CDR3 coding DNA: TGCGCCAGCAGCTTGGAGAACAGGGCTGAAGCTTTCTTT.

As DNA, the CDR3 is TGTGCCAGCAGTGTTCGGACTAGCGGAGACAATGAGCAGTTCTTC. The encoded protein is CASSVRTSGDNEQFF. The chain joins TRBV25-1 to TRBJ2-1, with 10 bases matching TRBD2. Germline lookup yields CDR1 MGHDK and CDR2 SYGVNS. V dropped 4 bases and J dropped 5; count of bases not matched to a gene: 5. CDR3 length: 15 residues.

V usage is TRBV7-6 and J usage is TRBJ2-2; 8 bases align to TRBD1. The germline CDR1 and CDR2 sequences are SGHVS and FNYEAQ. Unmatched junction bases numbered 3, after V lost 1 base and J lost 2 bases. CDR3 length: 16 amino acids. CDR3 DNA sequence: TGTGCCAGCAGCTTAGGGGGACAGGAAAACACCGGGGAGCTGTTTTTT. Protein product: CASSLGGQENTGELFF.

This clone was found once. The rearrangement joins TRBV15 to TRBJ2-7; 8 nucleotides match TRBD1. The V segment lost 5 bases and the J segment 2 bases; nucleotides outside the gene matches: 8. The CDR3 has 15 residues. Per the germline V gene, CDR1 is LNHNV and CDR2 is YYDKDF (reference sequence). The chain's CDR3 is CATSETTGDPYEQYF. Here the CDR3 DNA reads TGTGCCACCAGCGAAACGACAGGGGATCCCTACGAGCAGTACTTC.

The chain couples TRBV29-1 to TRBJ2-3; no definite D call. The germline V gene encodes CDR1 SQVTM and CDR2 ANQGSEA. V lost 5 bases and J lost 2, with 5 bases in between. This CDR3 contains 11 residues. CDR3 nucleotides: TGCAGCGTTCCGTCCACAGATACGCAGTATTTT. Its translation is CSVPSTDTQYF.

The rearrangement joins TRBV7-3 to TRBJ1-2; 8 bases agree with TRBD1. The CDR3 extends over 13 amino acids. In germline, CDR1 is SGHTA, CDR2 FQGTGA. V trimming: 3 bases; J trimming: 7 bases; junction bases outside the gene matches: 4. CDR3 coding DNA: TGTGCCAGCAGCTTTGGACAGGGTAGTGGCTACACCTTC. This encodes CASSFGQGSGYTF.

The V gene is TRBV9, the J gene TRBJ2-2; D gene ambiguous. The V gene's germline CDR1 is SGDLS and CDR2 YYNGEE. The length of the CDR3 is 16 residues. Trimming cost V 3 bases and J 2 bases, with 14 bases left between them. The CDR3 sequence: CASSAEDRGNTGELFF. CDR3 sequence (DNA): TGTGCCAGCAGCGCCGAGGATAGAGGTAACACCGGGGAGCTGTTTTTT.

As to this clone: This sample includes further DNA sequences coding for the same CDR3. The chain links TRBV28 to TRBJ1-1; D unresolved. This CDR3 region has 14 residues. In germline, CDR1 is MDHEN, CDR2 SYDVKM. The ends were cut back, 6 bases at V and 0 bases at J, with 11 bases in the middle. This chain's CDR3 is CASRLGQLNTEAFF. Here the CDR3 DNA reads TGTGCCAGCAGATTAGGGCAATTGAACACTGAAGCTTTCTTT. The full variable domain, with the rest looked up from reference TRBV28 and TRBJ1-1, is DVKVTQSSRYLVKRTGEKVFLECVQDMDHENMFWYRQDPGLGLRLIYFSYDVKMKEKGDIPEGYSVSREKKERFSLILESASTNQTSMYLCASRLGQLNTEAFFGQGTRLTVV.

This chain's CDR3 is CAWSFPGTGIDEQFF. CDR3 nucleotides: TGTGCCTGGAGTTTCCCCGGGACAGGGATCGATGAGCAGTTCTTC. The rearrangement links TRBV30 to TRBJ2-1, with 9 bases aligning to TRBD1. Trimming cost V 2 bases and J 8 bases; bases outside gene matches: 10. The CDR3 covers 15 residues. Germline CDR1 and CDR2: GTSNPN and SVGIG (reference sequence).

The table lists this clone with a count of one. CDR3 protein: CASSLDGGAYEQYF. CDR3 sequence (DNA): TGTGCCAGCAGCTTAGATGGAGGCGCCTACGAGCAGTACTTC. The V call is TRBV7-9, the J call TRBJ2-7; tentatively, D is TRBD2 (5 bases). V shed 1 base and J shed 2 bases, with 9 bases lying between them. Germline V gives CDR1 SEHNR, CDR2 FQNEAQ (reference sequence). The CDR3 covers 14 residues. Drawing the rest from reference TRBV7-9 and TRBJ2-7, the complete variable domain is DTGVSQNPRHKITKRGQNVTFRCDPISEHNRLYWYRQTLGQGPEFLTYFQNEAQLEKSRLLSDRFSAERPKGSFSTLEIQRTEQGDSAMYLCASSLDGGAYEQYFGPGTRLTVT.

V gene TRBV3-1 (or the pseudogene TRBV3-2) combines with J gene TRBJ2-2; 7 nucleotides line up with TRBD2. The germline V gene encodes CDR1 LGHDT and CDR2 YNNKEL (reference sequence). V was clipped by 0 bases and J by 4 bases; unmatched bases: 8. This CDR3 is built from 17 residues. The CDR3 bases are TGTGCCAGCAGCCAAGACGAGGGAGGGCCTGGCACCGGGGAGCTGTTTTTT. Its protein is CASSQDEGGPGTGELFF.